The 24 T cell receptor beta chains listed next were all sequenced from one sample in a study of human T cells and chemical hapten exposure. TCRdb redid the calling of the RACE reads with MiXCR, one entry per CDR3 protein. In the table there are more than 95,000 distinct CDR3 sequences, 25% to 35% of which are singletons. Time point: patch test 3, about 24 weeks after DPC sensitization. Treatment indicated: therapeutic diphenylcyclopropenone sensitization with weekly scalp DPC. The starting material was whole blood, obtained in connection with sensitization to the hapten diphenylcyclopropenone (DPC). These receptors were taken from a man in his forties with alopecia areata. Some clones in this sample may be carry-over from other donors' samples.

This clonotype appeared a few times. The chain links TRBV3-1 to TRBJ2-7; D perhaps matches TRBD1 (6 bases). In germline, CDR1 is LGHDT, CDR2 YNNKEL (reference sequence). This CDR3 region has 15 residues. The ends were cut back, 3 bases at V and 6 bases at J, with 18 bases in the middle. In DNA, the CDR3 is TGTGCCAGCAGCCAGGTGCCAGGGGCCTTTGGCGAGCAGTACTTC. Its translation: CASSQVPGAFGEQYF.

This sequence joins TRBV4-3 and TRBJ2-7; D call uncertain. Per the germline V gene, CDR1 is LGHNA and CDR2 is YSLEER. The ends were cut back, 0 bases at V and 4 bases at J, with 7 bases in the middle. The CDR3 contains 13 residues. CDR3 protein: CASSQELRYEQYF. Here the CDR3 DNA reads TGCGCCAGCAGCCAAGAACTCCGGTACGAGCAGTACTTC.

This sequence joins TRBV12-3 or TRBV12-4 and TRBJ1-1; D ambiguous. V was cut by 3 bases and J by 9 bases, with 14 bases left in between. The CDR3 has 13 residues. CDR3 nucleotide sequence: TGTGCCAGCAGTTTGGAGGTAACAAGCCAAGCTTTCTTT. Translation gives CASSLEVTSQAFF.

This clonotype was seen a few times. The chain couples TRBV4-2 to TRBJ2-1; 13 bases align to TRBD2. Looked up from germline, CDR1 is LGHNA and CDR2 is YNFKEQ. The CDR3 has 16 residues. The ends lost 2 bases at V and 7 bases at J; junction bases unmatched: 5. The CDR3 region is CASSQTSGRAENEQFF. DNA of the CDR3: TGTGCCAGCAGCCAAACTAGCGGGAGGGCCGAGAATGAGCAGTTCTTC.

The CDR3: CASKPGLVEYEQYF. The CDR3 DNA follows: TGTGCCAGCAAACCGGGACTAGTGGAGTACGAGCAGTACTTC. This chain connects TRBV6-6 to TRBJ2-7, with 8 nucleotides matching TRBD2. Germline assignment: CDR1 MNHNY and CDR2 SVGAGI (reference sequence). This CDR3 is built from 14 residues. The ends lost 7 bases at V and 4 bases at J; junction bases unmatched: 9.

This clonotype has more than one count but fewer than ten. This chain uses TRBV30 with TRBJ1-1; D gene unclear. Trimming took off 0 bases at V and 8 bases at J, with 10 bases between the two ends. Looked up from germline, CDR1 is GTSNPN and CDR2 is SVGIG (reference sequence). The CDR3 has 12 amino acids. The CDR3 loop reads CAWSVKGKEAFF. CDR3 nucleotides: TGTGCCTGGAGTGTAAAAGGAAAGGAAGCTTTCTTT. The whole variable domain, remainder taken from reference TRBV30 and TRBJ1-1, is SQTIHQWPATLVQPVGSPLSLECTVEGTSNPNLYWYRQAAGRGLQLLFYSVGIGQISSEVPQNLSASRPQDRQFILSSKKLLLSDSGFYLCAWSVKGKEAFFGQGTRLTVV.

The V gene is TRBV6-6, the J gene TRBJ2-5, with D tentatively TRBD2 (6 bases). The germline V gene has CDR1 MNHNY and CDR2 SVGAGI (reference sequence). The ends were cut back, 2 bases at V and 2 bases at J, with 12 bases in the middle. CDR3 length equals 15 residues. CDR3 coding DNA: TGTGCCAGCAGTTACCCCGGGGGTGGGCAAGAGACCCAGTACTTC. Translated: CASSYPGGGQETQYF.

The rearrangement links TRBV6-6 to TRBJ1-5; D might be TRBD1 (6 bases). This CDR3 comprises 16 residues. Germline V gene sequence: CDR1 MNHNY, CDR2 SVGAGI (reference sequence). Trimming shortened V by 3 bases and J by 3 bases, and 15 bases separated the two germline ends. The CDR3 spells CASSYHGQGPNQPQHF. CDR3 sequence (DNA): TGTGCCAGCAGTTATCATGGGCAGGGGCCCAATCAGCCCCAGCATTTT.

In regard to this clonotype: Because the CDR3's place on the DNA is in doubt, the DNA is left out and the CDR3 is given as listed by TCRdb. The J gene is TRBJ1-2, the V gene TRBV6-2 or TRBV6-3. CDR1 is MNHEY and CDR2 is SVGEGT in the germline V gene. Ends included, the CDR3 has 11 residues. The CDR3 sequence: CASSFGDGYTF.

This clonotype was seen a few times. J is TRBJ2-3 and V is TRBV20-1; 7 bases fit TRBD2. The CDR3 sequence is 15 residues long. J gave up 6 bases and V 1 base, and 10 bases lay outside the gene matches. Looked up from germline, CDR1 is DFQATT and CDR2 is SNEGSKA (reference sequence). In nucleotides, the CDR3 is TGCAGTGCTAGAGTAACGGGAGGCACGGGGGATACGCAGTATTTT. Translated: CSARVTGGTGDTQYF.

The rearrangement links TRBV5-4 to TRBJ2-4; D is possibly TRBD2 (7 bases). V lost 0 bases and J lost 9, with 10 bases in between. The CDR3 loop spans 13 amino acids. Germline V gene data show CDR1 as SGHNT and CDR2 as YYREEE (reference sequence). The DNA for the CDR3 is TGTGCCAGCAGCTTGGAGGGGGAGGGCATTCAGTACTTC. Its translation is CASSLEGEGIQYF.

This clonotype was counted a single time. The chain is built from TRBV20-1 and TRBJ2-7; the D gene is possibly TRBD2 (6 bases). The CDR3 extends over 14 amino acids. Germline V gene data show CDR1 as DFQATT and CDR2 as SNEGSKA (reference sequence). Trimming removed 3 bases at V and 3 bases at J, with 15 bases between. Here the CDR3 reads CSARVRGKRYEQYF. CDR3 sequence (DNA): TGCAGTGCTAGGGTGCGCGGGAAACGCTACGAGCAGTACTTC.

This chain joins TRBV3-1 and TRBJ2-2, with D unclear. The V and J ends lost 5 bases and 3 bases respectively, with 10 bases between them. The CDR3 consists of 14 residues. Germline CDR1 and CDR2: LGHDT and YNNKEL (reference sequence). CDR3 coding DNA: TGTGCCAGCAGCTTTACAACCGACACCGGGGAGCTGTTTTTT. Its translation: CASSFTTDTGELFF.

The chain links TRBV6-5 to TRBJ1-1, with a possible D match to TRBD1 (5 bases). Germline assignment: CDR1 MNHEY and CDR2 SVGAGI. This CDR3 is 11 amino acids long. V was trimmed by 2 bases and J by 10 bases, leaving 8 bases between them. The DNA for the CDR3 is TGTGCCAGCAGTTACGGGGGAGGAGCTTTCTTT. The encoded protein is CASSYGGGAFF.

This clonotype was counted between two and nine times. This chain uses TRBV5-1 with TRBJ1-3; D uncertain. CDR3 length: 14 residues. Trimming stripped 0 bases from V and 4 bases from J, with 8 bases between. Germline values: CDR1 SGHRS, CDR2 YFSETQ. CDR3 nucleotide sequence: TGCGCCAGCAGCTTGGCGGGCCGCGGAAACACCATATATTTT. This gives the protein CASSLAGRGNTIYF.

This chain links TRBV5-1 with TRBJ1-1; TRBD1 agrees at 7 bases. CDR1 is SGHRS and CDR2 is YFSETQ in the germline V gene. V was clipped by 0 bases and J by 5 bases; unmatched bases: 7. CDR3 length equals 15 residues. CDR3 nucleotide sequence: TGCGCCAGCAGCTTGGCGGGACAGAGAGGGACTGAAGCTTTCTTT. It codes for CASSLAGQRGTEAFF.

The chain combines TRBV12-3 or TRBV12-4 with TRBJ2-3; 10 bases line up with TRBD2. There are 17 residues in the CDR3. The V segment lost 4 bases and the J segment 0 bases; nucleotides outside the gene matches: 7. The CDR3 DNA reads TGTGCCAGCAGTTCTCCCCCACTAGCGGGGAGCACAGATACGCAGTATTTT. It yields the protein CASSSPPLAGSTDTQYF.

The gene calls are TRBV20-1 and TRBJ2-3, with 10 positions matching TRBD2. The J segment lost 3 bases and the V segment lost 6 bases, leaving 15 bases of the junction unmatched. The germline CDR1 and CDR2 sequences are DFQATT and SNEGSKA (reference sequence). This CDR3 comprises 17 residues. The CDR3 region is CSAKANSGRMVTDTQYF. CDR3 coding DNA: TGCAGTGCGAAAGCTAATAGCGGGAGGATGGTTACAGATACGCAGTATTTT.

This clonotype was picked up a small number of times. The V gene is TRBV27, the J gene TRBJ1-6, with D unresolved. The V gene lost 3 bases and the J gene lost 6 bases, with 6 bases spanning the gap. This CDR3 has 13 amino acids. The germline V gene has CDR1 MNHEY and CDR2 SMNVEV (reference sequence). The CDR3 reads CASSFGVNSPLHF. CDR3 sequence (DNA): TGTGCCAGCAGTTTCGGGGTTAATTCACCCCTCCACTTT.

This clonotype has a count of ten or more. The V and J genes are TRBV29-1 and TRBJ2-6; either TRBD1 or TRBD2 may fit D (5 bases each). The germline V gene has CDR1 SQVTM and CDR2 ANQGSEA. The CDR3 spans 16 residues. The V end was cut by 5 bases, the J end by 0 bases, with 14 bases between. CDR3 sequence reads: CSVFRDVDSGANVLTF. The CDR3 coding sequence is TGCAGCGTTTTTCGGGACGTTGACTCTGGGGCCAACGTCCTGACTTTC.

There are a few counts of this clonotype. The chain is built from TRBV5-7 and TRBJ2-4; no clear D. TRBV5-7 carries the ORF label, with uncertain function. V gave up 1 base and J gave up 4 bases, with 6 bases separating them. CDR3 length: 13 amino acids. The CDR3 region is CASSLSRKNIQYF. The CDR3 nucleotides are TGTGCCAGCAGCTTGTCCAGGAAAAACATTCAGTACTTC.

The chain combines TRBV15 with TRBJ1-5; D might be TRBD1 (5 bases). Per germline, CDR1 LNHNV and CDR2 YYDKDF (reference sequence). This CDR3 region has 15 residues. V lost 3 bases and J 0 bases, leaving 9 bases between the germline ends. This CDR3 reads CATSRPGGSNQPQHF. CDR3 in DNA: TGTGCCACCAGCAGGCCCGGGGGTAGCAATCAGCCCCAGCATTTT.

The rearrangement links TRBV7-2 to TRBJ2-1; 7 nucleotides agree with TRBD1. The V segment lost 1 base and the J segment 7 bases; nucleotides outside the gene matches: 4. Germline CDR1 and CDR2: SGHTA and FQGNSA. The CDR3 covers 14 residues. CDR3 sequence reads: CASSLEGQWNEQFF. The DNA for the CDR3 is TGTGCCAGCAGCTTAGAGGGACAGTGGAATGAGCAGTTCTTC.

This sequence joins TRBV5-6 and TRBJ1-2; D gene unclear. CDR1 SGHDT and CDR2 YYEEEE come from the germline V gene. This CDR3 has 14 amino acids. V was clipped by 3 bases and J by 2 bases, with 11 bases between them. The CDR3 sequence: CASSSPSRNYGYTF. CDR3 coding DNA: TGTGCCAGCAGCTCGCCGTCGAGAAACTATGGCTACACCTTC.